Shown below are 10 T cell receptor beta chains from a single sample sequenced in a study of blood T cell repertoires in COVID-19. The data were produced by immunoSEQ multiplex PCR, yet TCRdb's version contains in-frame clones alone and is incomplete. Of some 150,000 clones in the sample, about 87% were seen once. The sample was peripheral blood. The receptors originated from a human donor in a cohort sampled during active COVID-19.

The chain uses TRBV3-1 (or the pseudogene TRBV3-2) and TRBJ1-4; the D gene is possibly TRBD1 (5 bases). V was pared by 5 bases and J by 10 bases, with 26 bases between. The germline CDR1 and CDR2 sequences are LGHDT and YNNKEL (reference sequence). CDR3 length: 17 amino acids. For the CDR3, the DNA is TGTGCCAGCAGCTCTCAGAGAGAATCTCGGGACTACGGAAAACTGTTTTTT. Amino acids: CASSSQRESRDYGKLFF.

This clone occurred once. This rearrangement joins TRBV7-2 to TRBJ1-1, with TRBD1 as a possible D gene (6 bases). CDR1 and CDR2 from the germline V gene are SGHTA and FQGNSA. The CDR3 runs 15 residues. V lost 2 bases and J lost 5, with 15 bases in between. The CDR3 loop reads CASSLNGGSITEAFF. For the CDR3, the DNA is TGTGCCAGCAGCTTAAATGGGGGCAGCATAACTGAAGCTTTCTTT.

J is TRBJ2-3 and V is TRBV14; D is uncertain. CDR1 and CDR2 from the germline V gene are SGHDN and FVKESK. Trimming took 7 bases from V and 2 from J, leaving 7 bases between them. The CDR3 length is 12 residues. CDR3 coding DNA: TGTGCCAGCACTATAGACACAGATACGCAGTATTTT. Translated: CASTIDTDTQYF.

The rearrangement uses TRBV3-1 (or the pseudogene TRBV3-2) and TRBJ2-4; 14 nucleotides align to TRBD2. CDR3 length: 15 amino acids. CDR1 and CDR2 from the germline V gene are LGHDT and YNNKEL (reference sequence). Trimming cost V 0 bases and J 15 bases; bases outside gene matches: 7. The CDR3 bases are TGTGCCAGCAGCCAAGAACCGGGACTAGCGGGAGTGGCGTACTTC. It encodes CASSQEPGLAGVAYF.

The rearrangement uses TRBV29-1 and TRBJ2-1; tentatively, D is TRBD2 (6 bases). Deletions cut 6 bases from V and 3 bases from J, with 15 bases between. Germline V gene sequence: CDR1 SQVTM, CDR2 ANQGSEA. The CDR3 has 14 residues. The CDR3, as DNA: TGCAGCGTCAACCCCCGGGACTTCTACAATGAGCAGTTCTTC. Protein sequence: CSVNPRDFYNEQFF.

This rearrangement joins TRBV18 to TRBJ2-7, with TRBD1 matching 8 bases. V lost 5 bases and J lost 2; bases outside the gene matches: 8. Germline-derived CDR1 and CDR2 are KGHSH and LQKENI. CDR3 length: 15 residues. The CDR3 here is CASSGETGATYEQYV. CDR3 bases: TGTGCCAGCTCAGGTGAGACAGGGGCTACCTACGAGCAGTACGTC.

The chain employs TRBV4-2 and TRBJ2-2; unclear D gene. Looked up from germline, CDR1 is LGHNA and CDR2 is YNFKEQ. The V end was cut by 6 bases, the J end by 5 bases, with 10 bases between. The length of the CDR3 is 13 residues. The CDR3 DNA is TGTGCCAGCAGTCTGACAACTACCGGGGAGCTGTTTTTT. Its translation is CASSLTTTGELFF.

The chain links TRBV19 to TRBJ1-5, with 12 bases lining up with TRBD1. This CDR3 is 16 amino acids long. Germline CDR1 LNHDA, CDR2 SQIVND (reference sequence). The trim removed 5 bases at V and 3 bases at J, leaving 5 bases unmatched. CDR3 coding DNA: TGTGCCAGTAGTTGGGGACAGGGGGCTTCCAATCAGCCCCAGCATTTT. It yields the protein CASSWGQGASNQPQHF.

The chain is built from TRBV18 and TRBJ1-1; 9 bases map to TRBD1. V gave up 9 bases and J gave up 4 bases; unmatched junction bases: 12. The CDR3 totals 15 residues. Looked up from germline, CDR1 is KGHSH and CDR2 is LQKENI. In DNA form, the CDR3 reads TGTGCCAGTTCCCGCCCCAGACAGGGGGGCACTGAAGCTTTCTTT. Protein sequence: CASSRPRQGGTEAFF.

The chain couples TRBV7-6 to TRBJ2-3; TRBD2 aligns across 12 bases. CDR1 is SGHVS, CDR2 FNYEAQ, per germline. The CDR3 covers 18 residues. Germline trimming cut 5 bases from V and 6 bases from J; bases unmatched to any gene: 15. DNA for the CDR3: TGTGCCAGCAGCGCCCGGACTAGCGGGACTGATTTTATGGATACGCAGTATTTT. Encoded protein: CASSARTSGTDFMDTQYF.